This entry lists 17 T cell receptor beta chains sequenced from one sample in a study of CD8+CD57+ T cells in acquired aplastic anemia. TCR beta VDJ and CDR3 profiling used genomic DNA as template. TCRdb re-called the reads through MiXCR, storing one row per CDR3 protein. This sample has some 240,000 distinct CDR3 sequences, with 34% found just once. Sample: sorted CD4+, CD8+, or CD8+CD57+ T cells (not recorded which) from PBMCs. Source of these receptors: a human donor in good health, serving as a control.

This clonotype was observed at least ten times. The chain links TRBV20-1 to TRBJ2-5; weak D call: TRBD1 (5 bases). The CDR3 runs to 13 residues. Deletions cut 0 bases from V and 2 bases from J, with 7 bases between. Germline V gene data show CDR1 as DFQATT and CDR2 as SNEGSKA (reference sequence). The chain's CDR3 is CSARETVQETQYF. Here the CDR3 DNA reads TGCAGTGCTAGAGAGACAGTTCAAGAGACCCAGTACTTC.

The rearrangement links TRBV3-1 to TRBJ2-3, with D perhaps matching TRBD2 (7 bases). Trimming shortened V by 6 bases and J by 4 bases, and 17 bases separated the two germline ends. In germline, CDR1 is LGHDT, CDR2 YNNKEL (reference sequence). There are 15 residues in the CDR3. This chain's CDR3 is CASRDGGQKADTQYF. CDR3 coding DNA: TGTGCCAGCAGGGACGGGGGGCAAAAAGCAGATACGCAGTATTTT.

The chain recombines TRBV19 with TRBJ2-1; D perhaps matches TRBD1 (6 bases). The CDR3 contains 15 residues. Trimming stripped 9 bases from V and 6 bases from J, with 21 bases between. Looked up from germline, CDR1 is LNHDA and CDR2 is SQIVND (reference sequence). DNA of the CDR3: TGTGCCAGCAGCTTAGGGGCAGGGGTCAGCAATGAGCAGTTCTTC. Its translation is CASSLGAGVSNEQFF.

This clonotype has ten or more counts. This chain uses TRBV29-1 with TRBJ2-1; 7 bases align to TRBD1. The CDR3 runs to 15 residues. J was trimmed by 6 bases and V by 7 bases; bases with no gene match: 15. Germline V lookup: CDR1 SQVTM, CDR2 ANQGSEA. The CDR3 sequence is CSALKLRQGGNEQFF. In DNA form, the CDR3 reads TGCAGCGCCCTAAAACTAAGACAGGGTGGCAATGAGCAGTTCTTC.

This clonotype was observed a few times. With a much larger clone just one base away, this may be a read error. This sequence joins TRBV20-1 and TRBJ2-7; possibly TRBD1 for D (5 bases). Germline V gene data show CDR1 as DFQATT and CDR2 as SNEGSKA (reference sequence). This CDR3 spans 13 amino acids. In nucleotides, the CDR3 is TGCAGTGCAACCAGGACATTATCCTACGAGCAGTGCTTC. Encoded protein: CSATRTLSYEQCF.

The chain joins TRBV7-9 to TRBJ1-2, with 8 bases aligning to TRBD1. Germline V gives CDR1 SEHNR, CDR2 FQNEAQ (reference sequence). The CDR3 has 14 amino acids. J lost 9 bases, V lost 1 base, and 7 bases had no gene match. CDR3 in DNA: TGTGCCAGCAGCTTAGGGACAGGGCAATTTCGCTACACCTTC. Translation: CASSLGTGQFRYTF.

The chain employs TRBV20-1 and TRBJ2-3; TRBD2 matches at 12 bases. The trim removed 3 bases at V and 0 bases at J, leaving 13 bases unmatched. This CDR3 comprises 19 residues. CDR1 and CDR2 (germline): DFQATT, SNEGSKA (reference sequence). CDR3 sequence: CSARPLENGLAGSTDTQYF. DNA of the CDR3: TGCAGTGCTAGGCCCCTTGAAAATGGACTAGCGGGAAGCACAGATACGCAGTATTTT.

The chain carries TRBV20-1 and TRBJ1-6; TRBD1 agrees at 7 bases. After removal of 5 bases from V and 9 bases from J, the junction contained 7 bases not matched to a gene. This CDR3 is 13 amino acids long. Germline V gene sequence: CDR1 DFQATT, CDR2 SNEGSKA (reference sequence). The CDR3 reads CSARQGRGSPLHF. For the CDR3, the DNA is TGCAGTGCTCGACAGGGTCGAGGTTCACCCCTCCACTTT.

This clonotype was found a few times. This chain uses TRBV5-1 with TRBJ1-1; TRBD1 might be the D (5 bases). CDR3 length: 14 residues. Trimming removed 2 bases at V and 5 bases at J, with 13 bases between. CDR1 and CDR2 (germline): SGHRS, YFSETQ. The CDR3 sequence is CASSFQGAGTEAFF. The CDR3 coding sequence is TGCGCCAGCAGCTTCCAAGGGGCCGGGACTGAAGCTTTCTTT.

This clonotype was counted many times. The CDR3 sequence: CSPLGRPGEQFF. DNA for the CDR3: TGCAGCCCGCTGGGGAGGCCCGGTGAGCAGTTCTTC. The rearrangement uses TRBV29-1 and TRBJ2-1, with D possibly TRBD2 on 6 matching bases. Trimming removed 8 bases at V and 9 bases at J, with 17 bases between. The CDR3 has 12 amino acids. From germline, CDR1 is SQVTM and CDR2 ANQGSEA.

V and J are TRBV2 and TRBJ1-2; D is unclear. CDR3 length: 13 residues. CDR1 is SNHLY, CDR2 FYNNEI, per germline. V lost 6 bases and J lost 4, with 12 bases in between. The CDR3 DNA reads TGTGCCAGCAGGATGGGGTCTTCCTATGGCTACACCTTC. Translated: CASRMGSSYGYTF.

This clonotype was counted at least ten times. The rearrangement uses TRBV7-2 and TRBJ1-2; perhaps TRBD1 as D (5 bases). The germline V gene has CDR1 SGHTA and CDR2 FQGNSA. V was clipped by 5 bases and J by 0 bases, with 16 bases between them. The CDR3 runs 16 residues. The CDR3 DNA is TGTGCCAGCAGCGTACCGGGACGGCAAGCTAACTATGGCTACACCTTC. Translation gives CASSVPGRQANYGYTF.

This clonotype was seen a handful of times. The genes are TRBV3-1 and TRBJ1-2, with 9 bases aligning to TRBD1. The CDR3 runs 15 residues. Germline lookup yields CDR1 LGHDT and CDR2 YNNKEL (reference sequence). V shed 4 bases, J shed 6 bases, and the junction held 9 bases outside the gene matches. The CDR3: CASSRPGQGLNGYTF. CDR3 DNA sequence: TGTGCCAGCAGCCGGCCGGGACAGGGACTCAATGGCTACACCTTC. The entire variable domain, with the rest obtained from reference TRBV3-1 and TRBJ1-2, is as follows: DTAVSQTPKYLVTQMGNDKSIKCEQNLGHDTMYWYKQDSKKFLKIMFSYNNKELIINETVPNRFSPKSPDKAHLNLHINSLELGDSAVYFCASSRPGQGLNGYTFGSGTRLTVV.

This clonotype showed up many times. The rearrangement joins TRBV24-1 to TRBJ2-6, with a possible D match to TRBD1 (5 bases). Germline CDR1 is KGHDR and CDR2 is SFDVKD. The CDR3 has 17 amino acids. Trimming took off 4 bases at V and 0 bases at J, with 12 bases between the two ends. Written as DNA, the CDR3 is TGTGCCACCAGTGAGCCAGGGCCTATCTCTGGGGCCAACGTCCTGACTTTC. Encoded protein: CATSEPGPISGANVLTF.

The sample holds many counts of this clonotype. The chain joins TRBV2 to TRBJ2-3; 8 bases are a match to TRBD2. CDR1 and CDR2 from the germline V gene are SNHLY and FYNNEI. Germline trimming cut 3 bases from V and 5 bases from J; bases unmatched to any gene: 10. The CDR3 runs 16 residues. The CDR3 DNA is TGTGCCAGCAGTGATGAGGCGGGAGGAATATTAGATACGCAGTATTTT. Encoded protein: CASSDEAGGILDTQYF. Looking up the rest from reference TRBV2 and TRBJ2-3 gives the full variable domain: EPEVTQTPSHQVTQMGQEVILRCVPISNHLYFYWYRQILGQKVEFLVSFYNNEISEKSEIFDDQFSVERPDGSNFTLKIRSTKLEDSAMYFCASSDEAGGILDTQYFGPGTRLTVL.

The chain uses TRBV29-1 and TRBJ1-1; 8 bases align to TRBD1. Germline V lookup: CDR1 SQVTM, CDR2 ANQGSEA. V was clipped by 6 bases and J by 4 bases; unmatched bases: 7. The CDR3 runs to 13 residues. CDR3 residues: CSVQGQATTEAFF. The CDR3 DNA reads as TGCAGCGTGCAGGGACAGGCAACCACTGAAGCTTTCTTT.

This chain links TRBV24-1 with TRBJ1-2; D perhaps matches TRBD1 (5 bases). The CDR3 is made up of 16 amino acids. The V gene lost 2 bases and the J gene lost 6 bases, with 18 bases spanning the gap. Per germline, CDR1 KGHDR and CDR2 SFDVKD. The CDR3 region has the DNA TGTGCCACCAGTGATTATCGCCCAGGGCTCTACAATGGCTACACCTTC. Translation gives CATSDYRPGLYNGYTF.